The clone carrying this T cell receptor (beta chain) was counted a few times. Its antigen is undetermined. Every isolated RNA sample was fully reverse transcribed, so sequencing captured expressed TCRB transcripts. Reads from naive, central memory and regulatory T cell samples averaged about 3.9 million. TCRdb keeps only in-frame clones here, not all; method: immunoSEQ multiplex PCR. The sample lists around 400,000 clones, around 12% occurring once. A sort by CD45RO/CCR7/CD25/CD127/CD95/CD27 yielded CD4+ naive, central memory, regulatory and stem cell-like memory cells. This specimen comes from a study of beta chain features in type 1 diabetes. Study details: Over all samples combined, over 85,000,000 sorted cells were examined. Overall study findings and caveats: The study found moderately but significantly shorter TCRB CDR3s in all four CD4+ subsets of Type 1 diabetes patients.

Germline lookup yields CDR1 SGHTA and CDR2 FQGNSA. Trimming stripped 6 bases from V and 0 bases from J, with 24 bases between. CDR3 length: 19 residues. The sequencing sample was made of naive CD4+ T cells from blood. This clonotype was sampled from a man younger than 30 in good health. The gene calls are TRBV7-2 and TRBJ2-1; D possibly corresponds to TRBD2 (7 bases). The CDR3 DNA is TGTGCCAGCAGTCGGGCGGGGGCACTAGCGTATAGCTCCTACAATGAGCAGTTCTTC. It specifies CASSRAGALAYSSYNEQFF.